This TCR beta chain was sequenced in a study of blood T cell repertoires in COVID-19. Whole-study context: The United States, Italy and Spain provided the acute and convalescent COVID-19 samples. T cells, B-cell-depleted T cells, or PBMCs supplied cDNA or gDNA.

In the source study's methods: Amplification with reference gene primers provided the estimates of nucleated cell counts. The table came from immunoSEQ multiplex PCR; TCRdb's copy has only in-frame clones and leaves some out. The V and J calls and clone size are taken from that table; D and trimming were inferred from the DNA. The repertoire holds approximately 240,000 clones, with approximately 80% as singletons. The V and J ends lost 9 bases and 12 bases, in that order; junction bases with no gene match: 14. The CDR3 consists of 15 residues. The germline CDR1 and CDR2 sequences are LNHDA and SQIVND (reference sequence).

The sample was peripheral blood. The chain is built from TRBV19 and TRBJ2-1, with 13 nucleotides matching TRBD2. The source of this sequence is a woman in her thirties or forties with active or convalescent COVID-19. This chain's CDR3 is CASGTSGGAGHGQFF. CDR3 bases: TGTGCCAGCGGTACTAGCGGGGGGGCCGGTCACGGGCAGTTCTTC.